The source of this T cell receptor beta chain is a study of T cell clonotyping in hematopoietic cell transplantation. This CDR3 is 15 amino acids long. CDR1 is SGHRS, CDR2 YFSETQ, per germline. V was pared by 4 bases and J by 4 bases, with 17 bases between. Method: immunoSEQ multiplex PCR; TCRdb's copy keeps in-frame clones and lacks some. Here the sample spans about 69,000 clones, roughly 94% being singletons. V usage is TRBV5-1 and J usage is TRBJ1-2, with D perhaps TRBD1 (5 bases). The sequence was obtained from a man aged 50 to 60 in good health. Some clones in this sample may be carry-over from other donors' samples. Specimen: peripheral blood mononuclear cells. The CDR3 spells CASSIDSQRSYGYTF. CDR3 coding DNA: TGCGCCAGCAGCATCGACAGCCAAAGATCCTATGGCTACACCTTC.